Listed here are 20 T cell receptor beta chains from one sample, sequenced in a study of blood T cells in healthy people across ages. A second about 7 to 11 cycle PCR used barcoded and J-beta primers. TCRdb processed the 5' RACE reads anew with MiXCR; each CDR3 protein has one entry. In the table there are about 1.7 million distinct CDR3 sequences, 28% of which are singletons. The sequenced material came from blood. The receptors stem from a woman in her twenties or thirties in good health.

This clonotype was counted at least ten times. The genes are TRBV7-2 and TRBJ1-2, with D tentatively TRBD1 (5 bases). Germline CDR1 is SGHTA and CDR2 is FQGNSA. V was shortened by 1 base and J by 8 bases, with 17 bases between the two germline ends. CDR3 length: 15 amino acids. CDR3 DNA: TGTGCCAGCAGCTTAGGTTTGGGGGGGATATGGGGCTACACCTTC. Translating gives CASSLGLGGIWGYTF. The full variable domain, in which reference TRBV7-2 and TRBJ1-2 provide the parts outside the CDR3, is GAGVSQSPSNKVTEKGKDVELRCDPISGHTALYWYRQSLGQGLEFLIYFQGNSAPDKSGLPSDRFSAERTGGSVSTLTIQRTQQEDSAVYLCASSLGLGGIWGYTFGSGTRLTVV.

In this sample, this clonotype turned up once. The rearrangement joins TRBV19 to TRBJ1-4, with 9 bases identical to TRBD1. The germline gives CDR1 LNHDA, CDR2 SQIVND (reference sequence). This CDR3 spans 17 amino acids. V shed 5 bases, J shed 4 bases, and the junction held 11 bases outside the gene matches. For the CDR3, the DNA is TGTGCCAGTAGTGGCCGGACAGGGGTCATCTATAATGAAAAACTGTTTTTT. This encodes CASSGRTGVIYNEKLFF.

In this sample, this clonotype turned up many times. The V gene is TRBV27, the J gene TRBJ1-6, with D possibly TRBD1 on 5 matching bases. Trimming took 4 bases from V and 3 from J, leaving 13 bases between them. The germline V gene encodes CDR1 MNHEY and CDR2 SMNVEV (reference sequence). The CDR3 spans 16 residues. The CDR3 sequence: CASSSDGTDYNSPLHF. DNA for the CDR3: TGTGCCAGCAGTTCAGATGGGACGGACTATAATTCACCCCTCCACTTT.

The chain combines TRBV9 with TRBJ2-5; TRBD1 is a possible D gene (5 bases). The CDR3 extends over 15 amino acids. The germline gives CDR1 SGDLS, CDR2 YYNGEE. Trimming removed 3 bases from V and 3 bases from J, with 15 bases in between. The CDR3 coding sequence is TGTGCCAGCAGCGAGGGAATAGGCAGGGAAGAGACCCAGTACTTC. Its translation is CASSEGIGREETQYF.

The rearrangement joins TRBV20-1 to TRBJ2-7, with TRBD2 as a possible D gene (5 bases). The J call is in doubt because the DNA end fits TRBJ2-5 better. The CDR3 is made up of 15 amino acids. Germline V gene lookup returns CDR1 DFQATT and CDR2 SNEGSKA (reference sequence). The chain's CDR3 is CSARAPSGIPETQYF. CDR3 nucleotides: TGCAGTGCTAGAGCCCCATCGGGGATCCCAGAGACCCAGTACTTC.

CDR3 DNA sequence: TGTGCCAGCAGTTCCACTGGACAGCGAGAGACCCAGTACTTC. Encoded protein: CASSSTGQRETQYF. The V gene is TRBV6-6, the J gene TRBJ2-5; D perhaps matches TRBD1 (6 bases). Trimming shortened V by 4 bases and J by 4 bases, and 13 bases separated the two germline ends. Germline V gene data show CDR1 as MNHNY and CDR2 as SVGAGI (reference sequence). The CDR3 covers 14 residues.

This clonotype was seen a few times. The V call is TRBV5-1, the J call TRBJ2-1, with 12 bases identical to TRBD2. This CDR3 is 20 amino acids long. V was pared by 5 bases and J by 0 bases, with 15 bases of the junction left unmatched. In germline, CDR1 is SGHRS, CDR2 YFSETQ. The CDR3 sequence: CASRVGLAGRPTDSYNEQFF. The CDR3 bases are TGCGCCAGCAGGGTCGGACTAGCGGGGCGACCAACTGACTCCTACAATGAGCAGTTCTTC.

In its sample, this clonotype was seen a few times. The rearrangement joins TRBV20-1 to TRBJ1-2; TRBD1 might be the D (5 bases). Germline CDR1 is DFQATT and CDR2 is SNEGSKA (reference sequence). The CDR3 is 12 amino acids. The V gene lost 4 bases and the J gene lost 5 bases, with 11 bases spanning the gap. CDR3 bases: TGCAGTGCTACGAGTGGGGGGTATGGCTACACCTTC. Residues: CSATSGGYGYTF.

Ten or more counts support this clonotype. The gene calls are TRBV7-3 and TRBJ2-3; 8 bases fit TRBD2. J gave up 1 base and V 4 bases, and 4 bases lay outside the gene matches. In germline, CDR1 is SGHTA, CDR2 FQGTGA. The CDR3 contains 15 residues. CDR3 DNA: TGTGCCAGCAGCTCCCTTAGCGGGGGCACAGATACGCAGTATTTT. Its translation is CASSSLSGGTDTQYF.

This chain uses TRBV6-1 with TRBJ2-2, with D possibly TRBD1 on 5 matching bases. V dropped 7 bases and J dropped 4 bases, with 13 bases sitting between them. The length of the CDR3 is 14 residues. Germline loops: CDR1 MNHNS, CDR2 SASEGT. The CDR3 here is CASNRQGGTGELFF. The CDR3 nucleotides are TGTGCCAGCAATCGGCAGGGCGGCACCGGGGAGCTGTTTTTT.

With regard to this clonotype: Relative to the germline gene, one junction end is altered; a read error may explain this. The V and J genes are TRBV7-2 and TRBJ1-5; D is perhaps TRBD1 (6 bases). The CDR3 runs to 15 residues. Germline V CDR1 and CDR2: SGHTA, FQGNSA. The CDR3 region has the DNA TGCGCCAGCAGCCTGTCCCAGGGGCTGACTCAGCCCCAGCATTTT. Its protein product is CASSLSQGLTQPQHF.

This clonotype was counted at least ten times. V is TRBV6-2 or TRBV6-3 and J is TRBJ2-7; 12 nucleotides align to TRBD2. V was clipped by 10 bases and J by 3 bases; unmatched bases: 10. Germline assignment: CDR1 MNHEY and CDR2 SVGEGT. This CDR3 has 15 residues. The CDR3 reads CAIRTSGAPDYEQYF. The CDR3, as DNA: TGTGCCATTCGGACTAGCGGGGCCCCCGACTACGAGCAGTACTTC.

In this sample, this clonotype turned up many times. The chain links TRBV20-1 to TRBJ2-3; 8 bases match TRBD2. CDR3 length equals 17 residues. CDR1 is DFQATT and CDR2 is SNEGSKA in the germline V gene (reference sequence). V gave up 2 bases and J gave up 3 bases; unmatched junction bases: 13. CDR3 sequence reads: CSARYGPLAGGTDTQYF. The DNA of the CDR3 is TGCAGTGCTAGATACGGACCTTTGGCGGGGGGAACAGATACGCAGTATTTT.

This clonotype was detected a few times. The chain couples TRBV4-1 to TRBJ2-1, with 7 bases matching TRBD2. Germline V gene data show CDR1 as MGHRA and CDR2 as YSYEKL. Losses at the gene ends were 0 bases for V and 10 bases for J; bases not matched to a gene: 3. The length of the CDR3 is 13 residues. Here the CDR3 reads CASSQEGAGEQFF. CDR3 coding DNA: TGCGCCAGCAGCCAAGAGGGAGCGGGAGAGCAGTTCTTC.

This clonotype was detected ten times or more. The J gene is TRBJ2-6, the V gene TRBV29-1; D possibly corresponds to TRBD1 (5 bases). Trimming took 5 bases from V and 0 from J, leaving 11 bases between them. The CDR3 is 15 amino acids. Germline V lookup: CDR1 SQVTM, CDR2 ANQGSEA. CDR3 coding DNA: TGCAGCGTTCCTCCAAGGGGCTCTGGGGCCAACGTCCTGACTTTC. Residues: CSVPPRGSGANVLTF.

The chain links TRBV24-1 to TRBJ2-7, with TRBD2 matching 7 bases. CDR1 and CDR2 (germline): KGHDR, SFDVKD. V lost 5 bases, J lost 4 bases, and 4 bases stayed unmatched. CDR3 length: 13 residues. In DNA form, the CDR3 reads TGTGCCACCAGTGTAGGGGAGGGATACGAGCAGTACTTC. This sequence encodes CATSVGEGYEQYF.

This clonotype has just a few counts. V gene TRBV4-3 combines with J gene TRBJ2-5; D might be TRBD1 (5 bases). Germline CDR1 is LGHNA and CDR2 is YSLEER. V was clipped by 4 bases and J by 1 base, with 25 bases between them. CDR3 length equals 19 residues. The CDR3 bases are TGCGCCAGCAGCCCTCGATGGGCAGGGCTAAAAAACCCCCAAGAGACCCAGTACTTC. Residues: CASSPRWAGLKNPQETQYF.

The chain uses TRBV30 and TRBJ2-3; D not resolved. Germline-derived CDR1 and CDR2 are GTSNPN and SVGIG (reference sequence). The CDR3 has 16 amino acids. V lost 6 bases and J lost 2, with 21 bases in between. The chain's CDR3 is CACRTTFPLSTDTQYF. The CDR3, as DNA: TGTGCCTGCAGGACGACTTTCCCGTTATCCACAGATACGCAGTATTTT.

Details on this clonotype: At one boundary the junction diverges from the germline segment, which might be a read error. The chain combines TRBV29-1 with TRBJ1-5; tentatively, D is TRBD1 (6 bases). Germline V CDR1 and CDR2: SQVTM, ANQGSEA. The CDR3 contains 13 residues. The CDR3 DNA reads TGCAGCGCTGAAAGTGGGGGCGGGCAGCCCCAGCATTTT. This codes for CSAESGGGQPQHF.

This clonotype was recorded at least ten times. The rearrangement uses TRBV6-6 and TRBJ2-7; 8 bases fit TRBD2. V was pared by 2 bases and J by 2 bases, with 5 bases of the junction left unmatched. The CDR3 has 15 amino acids. Looked up from germline, CDR1 is MNHNY and CDR2 is SVGAGI (reference sequence). This CDR3 is CASSYQTSGAYEQYF. As DNA, the CDR3 is TGTGCCAGCAGTTACCAAACTAGCGGAGCCTACGAGCAGTACTTC.